Below, 7 T cell receptor beta chains from the same sample are listed, as sequenced in a study of cytomegalovirus exposure and HLA in healthy donors. The PCR made use of 60 Vbeta and 13 Jbeta primers. TCRdb's table, derived via immunoSEQ multiplex PCR, lists solely in-frame clones and lacks some. This sample has some 110,000 clones; approximately 85% occur once, and the top ten carry 1.5% to 2%. Input material: PBMCs. These receptors all come from a man aged 50 to 60 in good health and CMV-seronegative.

Only one count was recorded for this clone. The J gene is TRBJ1-2, the V gene TRBV7-9; D uncertain. Germline CDR1 reads SEHNR; CDR2 reads FQNEAQ (reference sequence). CDR3 size: 11 residues. Trimming stripped 5 bases from V and 8 bases from J, with 9 bases between. CDR3 sequence: CASSTTGGYTF. The CDR3 nucleotides read TGTGCCAGCAGCACGACTGGCGGCTACACCTTC.

This rearrangement joins TRBV7-2 to TRBJ2-3; 14 nucleotides line up with TRBD2. The V gene's germline CDR1 is SGHTA and CDR2 FQGNSA. V shed 5 bases, J shed 0 bases, and the junction held 7 bases outside the gene matches. The CDR3 has 18 amino acids. The CDR3 loop reads CASSALGLAGVSTDTQYF. The CDR3 DNA follows: TGTGCCAGCAGCGCCCTGGGACTAGCGGGGGTAAGCACAGATACGCAGTATTTT.

This clone was recorded only once. The chain uses TRBV7-6 and TRBJ2-5, with D maybe TRBD2 (6 bases). Trimming shortened V by 5 bases and J by 5 bases, and 18 bases separated the two germline ends. Germline V gene lookup returns CDR1 SGHVS and CDR2 FNYEAQ. The length of the CDR3 is 15 residues. Here the CDR3 DNA reads TGTGCCAGCAGCCCTCGGGAACTAGCTAAGGAGACCCAGTACTTC. Its translation is CASSPRELAKETQYF.

This clone was detected only once. This chain links TRBV7-6 with TRBJ1-1; 7 nucleotides agree with TRBD1. This CDR3 spans 14 amino acids. The V segment lost 1 base and the J segment 7 bases; nucleotides outside the gene matches: 6. CDR1 and CDR2 from the germline V gene are SGHVS and FNYEAQ. The CDR3 reads CASSLGGQNLEAFF. Here the CDR3 DNA reads TGTGCCAGCAGCTTAGGGGGACAGAATCTTGAAGCTTTCTTT.

The chain links TRBV21-1 to TRBJ2-5; the tabulated D call, TRBD2, remains unverified against the DNA. TRBV21-1 has pseudogene status. This CDR3 comprises 16 residues. This CDR3 reads CASSKGIAGGGETQYF. The CDR3 DNA sequence: TGTGCCAGCAGCAAAGGGATAGCGGGGGGCGGGGAGACCCAGTACTTC.

This clone was seen a single time. V usage is TRBV2 and J usage is TRBJ2-4; the match to TRBD1 covers 8 bases. Germline V gives CDR1 SNHLY, CDR2 FYNNEI. J was trimmed by 4 bases and V by 4 bases; bases with no gene match: 3. The CDR3 sequence is 14 residues long. The chain's CDR3 is CASSGRTGKNIQYF. The CDR3 bases are TGTGCCAGCAGTGGAAGGACAGGGAAAAACATTCAGTACTTC.

This chain uses TRBV6-5 with TRBJ2-2; D is unresolved. In germline, CDR1 is MNHEY, CDR2 SVGAGI. This CDR3 spans 16 amino acids. The V end lost 2 bases, the J end lost 2 bases, and 12 bases lay between the germline ends. In nucleotides, the CDR3 is TGTGCCAGCAGTTACCGTTACAGATTAAACACCGGGGAGCTGTTTTTT. Protein product: CASSYRYRLNTGELFF.